The 24 T cell receptor beta chains given below trace back to one sample, sequenced in a study of T cell responses to AZD1222 COVID-19 vaccine. Sequencing was performed with immunoSEQ multiplex PCR; in TCRdb, only in-frame clones are kept and a portion is missing. The sample consists of roughly 130,000 clones, roughly nine tenths of them appearing once. Sample: peripheral blood, taken on day 0 of AZD1222 vaccination. The receptor set was obtained from an adult in good health.

This clone was seen only once. The V call is TRBV5-4, the J call TRBJ2-5, with D uncertain. Trimming stripped 3 bases from V and 2 bases from J, with 8 bases between. This CDR3 has 13 residues. Germline-derived CDR1 and CDR2 are SGHNT and YYREEE (reference sequence). Here the CDR3 reads CASSSVEQETQYF. The DNA of the CDR3 is TGTGCCAGCAGCTCGGTCGAGCAAGAGACCCAGTACTTC. The full variable domain, in which reference TRBV5-4 and TRBJ2-5 provide the parts outside the CDR3, is ETGVTQSPTHLIKTRGQQVTLRCSSQSGHNTVSWYQQALGQGPQFIFQYYREEENGRGNFPPRFSGLQFPNYSSELNVNALELDDSALYLCASSSVEQETQYFGPGTRLLVL.

CDR3: CASSPGTRGNSNQPQHF. CDR3 nucleotides: TGTGCCAGTAGTCCCGGGACGAGGGGGAACAGCAATCAGCCCCAGCATTTT. J is TRBJ1-5 and V is TRBV19; possibly TRBD1 for D (6 bases). From germline, CDR1 is LNHDA and CDR2 SQIVND (reference sequence). Trimming took off 5 bases at V and 1 base at J, with 18 bases between the two ends. This CDR3 is 17 amino acids long.

The V and J genes are TRBV29-1 and TRBJ2-3; D perhaps matches TRBD1 (6 bases). The V and J ends lost 7 bases and 2 bases respectively, with 16 bases between them. Germline V CDR1 and CDR2: SQVTM, ANQGSEA. The CDR3 contains 14 residues. CDR3 sequence (DNA): TGCAGCGCCCGTATGACAGGCTCCACAGATACGCAGTATTTT. This translates into CSARMTGSTDTQYF.

The chain joins TRBV7-9 to TRBJ1-2; no reliable D call. Germline V gene data show CDR1 as SEHNR and CDR2 as FQNEAQ (reference sequence). This CDR3 has 12 residues. Trimming stripped 5 bases from V and 6 bases from J, with 10 bases between. CDR3 residues: CASSPNSNGYTF. CDR3 nucleotide sequence: TGTGCCAGCAGCCCCAACTCGAATGGCTACACCTTC.

Here the CDR3 reads CASSLGDGDSNQPQHF. The CDR3 coding sequence is TGCGCCAGCAGCTTGGGCGACGGAGATAGCAATCAGCCCCAGCATTTT. V gene TRBV5-1 combines with J gene TRBJ1-5; D unresolved. The CDR3 is 16 amino acids. Between the trimmed V and J ends, which lost 0 bases and 0 bases, there was a span of 10 bases. Germline values: CDR1 SGHRS, CDR2 YFSETQ.

The J gene is TRBJ2-1, the V gene TRBV3-1 (or the pseudogene TRBV3-2); tentative D call: TRBD2 (7 bases). The CDR3 has 15 amino acids. The ends were cut back, 5 bases at V and 6 bases at J, with 17 bases in the middle. Per the germline V gene, CDR1 is LGHDT and CDR2 is YNNKEL (reference sequence). The CDR3 region is CASSNGGVRGNEQFF. The CDR3 nucleotides are TGTGCCAGCAGCAATGGGGGGGTCAGGGGCAATGAGCAGTTCTTC.

The chain combines TRBV15 with TRBJ2-7; the D gene is possibly TRBD1 (5 bases). The CDR3 runs 14 residues. V was pared by 0 bases and J by 5 bases, with 11 bases between. Germline assignment: CDR1 LNHNV and CDR2 YYDKDF (reference sequence). The CDR3, as DNA: TGTGCCACCAGCAGAGACCCAGGGTTCAACGAGCAGTACTTC. This translates into CATSRDPGFNEQYF.

This chain connects TRBV5-4 to TRBJ2-7; TRBD1 matches at 8 bases. Germline CDR1 and CDR2: SGHNT and YYREEE (reference sequence). The length of the CDR3 is 14 residues. After removal of 4 bases from V and 5 bases from J, the junction contained 8 bases not matched to a gene. The CDR3 nucleotides read TGTGCCAGCAGCCGACAGGGGCCCGAGGACGAGCAGTACTTC. This sequence encodes CASSRQGPEDEQYF.

This sequence joins TRBV9 and TRBJ2-7; the D gene could be TRBD1 or TRBD2 (5 bases each). CDR1 is SGDLS, CDR2 YYNGEE, per germline. This CDR3 region has 14 residues. Trimming removed 0 bases at V and 3 bases at J, with 10 bases between. In DNA form, the CDR3 reads TGTGCCAGCAGCGTAGCTGAGGGGTACTACGAGCAGTACTTC. Translation: CASSVAEGYYEQYF.

This chain uses TRBV6-2 or TRBV6-3 with TRBJ1-2; D gene ambiguous. Germline CDR1 is MNHEY and CDR2 is SVGEGT. CDR3 length: 15 amino acids. Trimming removed 5 bases at V and 3 bases at J, with 16 bases between. The CDR3 bases are TGTGCCAGCAGTCCCCGGGCCCGGCCCTACTATGGCTACACCTTC. It is translated as CASSPRARPYYGYTF.

This chain uses TRBV29-1 with TRBJ2-3, with no clear D. V gave up 6 bases and J gave up 2 bases, with 9 bases separating them. Germline CDR1 SQVTM, CDR2 ANQGSEA. This CDR3 region has 12 residues. Here the CDR3 DNA reads TGCAGCGTATCGCCCCTCACAGATACGCAGTATTTT. Translation: CSVSPLTDTQYF.

V usage is TRBV6-1 and J usage is TRBJ1-6; no definite D call. Germline V CDR1 and CDR2: MNHNS, SASEGT. There are 16 residues in the CDR3. Trimming cost V 2 bases and J 7 bases, with 15 bases left between them. CDR3 sequence (DNA): TGTGCCAGCAGTGAAAGTGCGAACTTGGGGAATTCACCCCTCCACTTT. Translated: CASSESANLGNSPLHF.

J is TRBJ2-1 and V is TRBV5-1, with D maybe TRBD2 (6 bases). The CDR3 length is 15 residues. Germline assignment: CDR1 SGHRS and CDR2 YFSETQ. Deletions cut 4 bases from V and 0 bases from J, with 11 bases between. For the CDR3, the DNA is TGCGCCAGCAGCCGGCGGCGGGACTCCTACAATGAGCAGTTCTTC. Translated, it gives CASSRRRDSYNEQFF.

The chain is built from TRBV6-5 and TRBJ2-7, with D maybe TRBD2 (5 bases). Trimming stripped 6 bases from V and 6 bases from J, with 18 bases between. Germline loops: CDR1 MNHEY, CDR2 SVGAGI. There are 14 residues in the CDR3. The CDR3 nucleotides read TGTGCCAGCAGCATAGAAGACGGAGAGGGCGAGCAGTACTTC. Amino acids: CASSIEDGEGEQYF.

The chain recombines TRBV7-3 with TRBJ1-6; D is ambiguous. V shed 2 bases and J shed 6 bases, with 5 bases lying between them. This CDR3 is built from 13 residues. CDR1 SGHTA and CDR2 FQGTGA come from the germline V gene. The CDR3: CASSLGRNSPLHF. The CDR3 nucleotides read TGTGCCAGCAGCTTAGGACGTAATTCACCCCTCCACTTT. The complete variable domain, with remaining parts taken from reference TRBV7-3 and TRBJ1-6, reads GAGVSQTPSNKVTEKGKYVELRCDPISGHTALYWYRQSLGQGPEFLIYFQGTGAADDSGLPNDRFFAVRPEGSVSTLKIQRTERGDSAVYLCASSLGRNSPLHFGNGTRLTVT.

The gene calls are TRBV5-1 and TRBJ1-4; D remains ambiguous. The germline CDR1 and CDR2 sequences are SGHRS and YFSETQ. The CDR3 is made up of 16 amino acids. Trimming stripped 0 bases from V and 0 bases from J, with 9 bases between. CDR3 sequence reads: CASSLGAGATNEKLFF. Written as DNA, the CDR3 is TGCGCCAGCAGCTTGGGGGCCGGTGCAACTAATGAAAAACTGTTTTTT.

This clone was detected only a few times. The chain couples TRBV10-3 to TRBJ2-7; D not resolved. The CDR3 totals 14 residues. Germline CDR1 reads ENHRY; CDR2 reads SYGVKD. The V gene lost 3 bases and the J gene lost 0 bases, with 9 bases spanning the gap. CDR3 amino acids: CAISEPVSSYEQYF. CDR3 bases: TGTGCCATCAGTGAACCAGTTAGCTCCTACGAGCAGTACTTC.

The chain joins TRBV15 to TRBJ2-7; 9 bases match TRBD1. After removal of 0 bases from V and 3 bases from J, the junction contained 6 bases not matched to a gene. This CDR3 has 16 residues. Germline-derived CDR1 and CDR2 are LNHNV and YYDKDF (reference sequence). The CDR3 bases are TGTGCCACCAGCAGAGACCCGGGACAGGGCCTCTACGAGCAGTACTTC. Protein product: CATSRDPGQGLYEQYF.

This chain links TRBV7-2 with TRBJ1-2; unclear D gene. Looked up from germline, CDR1 is SGHTA and CDR2 is FQGNSA. V lost 2 bases, J lost 4 bases, and 23 bases lay in between. The CDR3 extends over 18 amino acids. The CDR3 DNA is TGTGCCAGCAGCTTAAGGCGTCTAATTCCTCGCAGTGGCTATGGCTACACCTTC. It is translated as CASSLRRLIPRSGYGYTF.

The rearrangement links TRBV7-9 to TRBJ1-2; no clear D gene. Germline lookup yields CDR1 SEHNR and CDR2 FQNEAQ (reference sequence). The CDR3 totals 14 residues. Trimming took off 5 bases at V and 1 base at J, with 11 bases between the two ends. CDR3: CASSRDVRNYGYTF. Here the CDR3 DNA reads TGTGCCAGCAGCCGAGACGTCCGTAACTATGGCTACACCTTC.

The chain combines TRBV27 with TRBJ2-7, with D possibly TRBD2 on 5 matching bases. V was trimmed by 3 bases and J by 4 bases, leaving 16 bases between them. The CDR3 loop spans 15 amino acids. Germline V gene sequence: CDR1 MNHEY, CDR2 SMNVEV (reference sequence). CDR3 residues: CASSFRAGVGYEQYF. The CDR3 DNA reads TGTGCCAGCAGTTTTCGGGCCGGGGTGGGTTACGAGCAGTACTTC.

The chain combines TRBV14 with TRBJ2-7, with D perhaps TRBD2 (6 bases). Germline V gives CDR1 SGHDN, CDR2 FVKESK. V was cut by 6 bases and J by 0 bases, with 15 bases left in between. The CDR3 is 15 amino acids. The CDR3 protein is CASSPGTPFSYEQYF. In nucleotides, the CDR3 is TGTGCCAGCAGTCCCGGGACTCCCTTCTCCTACGAGCAGTACTTC.

The table lists this clone with a count of one. This chain uses TRBV4-3 with TRBJ2-1, with 10 bases that match TRBD2. The CDR3 consists of 16 residues. Trimming removed 3 bases from V and 2 bases from J; junction bases left unmatched: 4. Germline V CDR1 and CDR2: LGHNA, YSLEER. CDR3 in amino acids: CASSQRLAGTYNEQFF. The DNA for the CDR3 is TGCGCCAGCAGCCAGAGACTAGCGGGTACCTACAATGAGCAGTTCTTC.

The chain uses TRBV5-6 and TRBJ1-1, with 9 bases fitting TRBD1. Unmatched junction bases numbered 3, after V lost 0 bases and J lost 0 bases. The length of the CDR3 is 16 residues. Germline values: CDR1 SGHDT, CDR2 YYEEEE. In DNA, the CDR3 is TGTGCCAGCAGCTTGGGGGGGACAGGGTTGAACACTGAAGCTTTCTTT. It codes for CASSLGGTGLNTEAFF.